This T cell receptor beta chain stems from a study of blood T cell repertoires in COVID-19. Overall study: Material from acute and convalescent COVID-19 was sourced from the United States, Italy and Spain. The analysed material was cDNA or gDNA that came from T cells, B-cell-depleted T cells, or PBMCs.

Authors' methods: Amplification of reference gene primers provided the estimated nucleated cell counts. Profiled with immunoSEQ multiplex PCR; TCRdb holds only in-frame clones, not every one. Clone size and V and J calls were adopted from that table, with D and trimming inferred from the DNA. This sample has 130,000 to 150,000 clones; approximately 86% occur once, and the top ten carry approximately 2%. The receptor was derived from a man in his 70s with acute or convalescent COVID-19. Material for sequencing was peripheral blood.

CDR3 protein: CSVAGSTDNEQFF. Written as DNA, the CDR3 is TGCAGCGTTGCGGGATCGACCGACAATGAGCAGTTCTTC. This chain connects TRBV29-1 to TRBJ2-1; TRBD2 is a possible D gene (5 bases). Germline V gene data show CDR1 as SQVTM and CDR2 as ANQGSEA. The ends were cut back, 4 bases at V and 5 bases at J, with 12 bases in the middle. The CDR3 has 13 residues.